A single sample is the source of the 3 T cell receptor beta chains below, sequenced in a study of blood T cell repertoires in COVID-19. Sequencing used immunoSEQ multiplex PCR; TCRdb keeps in-frame clones, though not all of them. Found here are about 140,000 clones, 70% to 90% of them singletons; the top ten hold roughly 3.5%. Sequenced: PBMCs or T cells enriched from blood (not recorded which). The receptors were gathered from a woman aged 45 to 65 with acute COVID-19.

A few counts support this clone. The chain links TRBV5-1 to TRBJ1-3, with 7 bases fitting TRBD1. Germline V gene data show CDR1 as SGHRS and CDR2 as YFSETQ. V dropped 3 bases and J dropped 4; count of bases not matched to a gene: 10. This CDR3 is built from 16 residues. CDR3 residues: CASSSASTGPGNTIYF. For the CDR3, the DNA is TGCGCCAGCAGCTCCGCATCGACAGGGCCGGGAAACACCATATATTTT.

The chain is built from TRBV30 and TRBJ2-1, with 7 nucleotides matching TRBD2. The ends lost 5 bases at V and 4 bases at J; junction bases unmatched: 5. This CDR3 is built from 13 residues. Per the germline V gene, CDR1 is GTSNPN and CDR2 is SVGIG (reference sequence). This CDR3 is CAWAGDGYNEQFF. The CDR3 DNA sequence: TGTGCCTGGGCGGGGGACGGATACAATGAGCAGTTCTTC.

The chain combines TRBV5-1 with TRBJ1-2, with 8 bases lining up with TRBD1. The germline V gene encodes CDR1 SGHRS and CDR2 YFSETQ. V was pared by 4 bases and J by 6 bases, with 11 bases of the junction left unmatched. This CDR3 region has 15 residues. Here the CDR3 reads CASSPTPQGADGYTF. The DNA for the CDR3 is TGCGCCAGCAGCCCCACCCCCCAGGGGGCAGATGGCTACACCTTC.